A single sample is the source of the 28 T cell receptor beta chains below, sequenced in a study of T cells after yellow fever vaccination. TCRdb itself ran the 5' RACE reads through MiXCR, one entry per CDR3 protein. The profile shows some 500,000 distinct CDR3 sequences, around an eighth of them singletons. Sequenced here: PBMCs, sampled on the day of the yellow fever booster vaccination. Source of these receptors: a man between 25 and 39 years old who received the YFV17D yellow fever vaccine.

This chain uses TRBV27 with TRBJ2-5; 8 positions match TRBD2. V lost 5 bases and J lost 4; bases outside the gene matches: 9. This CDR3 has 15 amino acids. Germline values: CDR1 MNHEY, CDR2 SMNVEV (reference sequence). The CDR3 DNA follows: TGTGCCAGCAGTCAACTAGGGACTAGAGGAGAGACCCAGTACTTC. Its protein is CASSQLGTRGETQYF.

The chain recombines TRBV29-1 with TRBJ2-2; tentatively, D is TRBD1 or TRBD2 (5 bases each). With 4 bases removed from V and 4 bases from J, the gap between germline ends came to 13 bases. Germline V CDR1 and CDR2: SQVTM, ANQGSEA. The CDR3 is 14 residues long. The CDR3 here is CSVGGYAPTGELFF. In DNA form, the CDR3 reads TGCAGCGTTGGGGGGTATGCTCCCACCGGGGAGCTGTTTTTT.

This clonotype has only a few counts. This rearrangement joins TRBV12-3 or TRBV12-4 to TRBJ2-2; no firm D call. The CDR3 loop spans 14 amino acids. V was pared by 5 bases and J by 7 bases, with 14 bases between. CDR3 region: CASSPDPSSGELFF. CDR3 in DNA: TGTGCCAGCAGTCCGGACCCCTCTAGCGGGGAGCTGTTTTTT.

Here the CDR3 reads CASRTRGGSTEAFF. The CDR3 coding sequence is TGTGCCAGCAGGACAAGGGGCGGGAGCACTGAAGCTTTCTTT. This chain links TRBV5-4 with TRBJ1-1, with D perhaps matching TRBD1 (5 bases). V lost 5 bases and J 4 bases, leaving 15 bases between the germline ends. The germline gives CDR1 SGHNT, CDR2 YYREEE (reference sequence). This CDR3 spans 14 amino acids.

CDR3 sequence (DNA): TGTGCCAGCAGGTCCGGGACGTACACCGGGGAGCTGTTTTTT. It specifies CASRSGTYTGELFF. This chain links TRBV6-2 or TRBV6-3 with TRBJ2-2, with D perhaps given as TRBD1 or TRBD2 (5 bases each). Germline V gene lookup returns CDR1 MNHEY and CDR2 SVGEGT. The CDR3 is 14 amino acids. V was cut by 6 bases and J by 3 bases, with 11 bases left in between.

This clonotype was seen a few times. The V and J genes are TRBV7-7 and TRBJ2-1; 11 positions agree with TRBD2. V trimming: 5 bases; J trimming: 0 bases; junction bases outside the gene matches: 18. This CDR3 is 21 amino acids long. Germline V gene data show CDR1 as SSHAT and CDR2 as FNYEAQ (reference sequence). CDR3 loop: CASSPGGPDSGRAISYNEQFF. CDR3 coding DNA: TGTGCCAGCAGCCCAGGGGGGCCGGATAGCGGGAGGGCCATCTCCTACAATGAGCAGTTCTTC.

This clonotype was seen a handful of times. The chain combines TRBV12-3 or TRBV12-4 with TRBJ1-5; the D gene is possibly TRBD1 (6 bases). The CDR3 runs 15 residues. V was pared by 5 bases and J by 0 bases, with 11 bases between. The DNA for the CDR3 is TGTGCCAGCAGTCGACAGGATCTTAGCAATCAGCCCCAGCATTTT. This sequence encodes CASSRQDLSNQPQHF.

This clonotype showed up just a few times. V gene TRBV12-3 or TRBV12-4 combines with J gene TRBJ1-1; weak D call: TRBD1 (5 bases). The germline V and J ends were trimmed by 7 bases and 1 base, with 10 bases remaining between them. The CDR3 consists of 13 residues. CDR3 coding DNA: TGTGCCAGCACGGGGACTAGGAACACTGAAGCTTTCTTT. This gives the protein CASTGTRNTEAFF.

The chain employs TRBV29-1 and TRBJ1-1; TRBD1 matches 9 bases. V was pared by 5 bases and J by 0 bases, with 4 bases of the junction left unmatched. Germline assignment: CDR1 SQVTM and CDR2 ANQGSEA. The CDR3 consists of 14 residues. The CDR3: CSVRGQGMNTEAFF. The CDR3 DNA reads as TGCAGCGTTAGGGGACAGGGAATGAACACTGAAGCTTTCTTT.

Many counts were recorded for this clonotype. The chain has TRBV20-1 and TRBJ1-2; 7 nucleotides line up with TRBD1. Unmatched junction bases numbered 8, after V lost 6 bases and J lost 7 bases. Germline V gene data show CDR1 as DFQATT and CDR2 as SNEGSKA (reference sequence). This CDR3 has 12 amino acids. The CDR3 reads CSATDRVGGYTF. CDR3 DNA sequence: TGCAGTGCCACCGACAGGGTAGGTGGCTACACCTTC.

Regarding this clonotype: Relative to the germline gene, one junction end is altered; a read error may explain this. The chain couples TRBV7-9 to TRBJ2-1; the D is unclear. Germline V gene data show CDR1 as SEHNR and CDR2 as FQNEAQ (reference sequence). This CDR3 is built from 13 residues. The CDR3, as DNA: TGTGCCAGCAGCGCCTCCGACGGGCCGCTAAAGGTCTTC. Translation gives CASSASDGPLKVF.

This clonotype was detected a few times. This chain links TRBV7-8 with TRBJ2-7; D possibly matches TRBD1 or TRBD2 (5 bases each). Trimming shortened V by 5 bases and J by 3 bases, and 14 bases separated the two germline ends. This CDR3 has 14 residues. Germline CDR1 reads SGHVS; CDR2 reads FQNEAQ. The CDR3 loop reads CASSATGRSYEQYF. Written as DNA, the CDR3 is TGTGCCAGCAGCGCCACGGGACGGAGCTACGAGCAGTACTTC.

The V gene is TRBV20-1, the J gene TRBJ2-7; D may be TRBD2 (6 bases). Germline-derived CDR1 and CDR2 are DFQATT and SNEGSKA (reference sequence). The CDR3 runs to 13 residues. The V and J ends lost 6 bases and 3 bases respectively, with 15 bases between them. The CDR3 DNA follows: TGCAGTGCCGCCCGGGACTTGGGCTACGAGCAGTACTTC. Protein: CSAARDLGYEQYF.

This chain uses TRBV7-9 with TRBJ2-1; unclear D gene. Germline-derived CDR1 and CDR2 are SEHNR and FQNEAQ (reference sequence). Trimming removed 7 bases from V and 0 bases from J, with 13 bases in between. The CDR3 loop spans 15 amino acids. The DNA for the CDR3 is TGTGCCAGCACCCGACTCTCCGGCTCCTACAATGAGCAGTTCTTC. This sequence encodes CASTRLSGSYNEQFF.

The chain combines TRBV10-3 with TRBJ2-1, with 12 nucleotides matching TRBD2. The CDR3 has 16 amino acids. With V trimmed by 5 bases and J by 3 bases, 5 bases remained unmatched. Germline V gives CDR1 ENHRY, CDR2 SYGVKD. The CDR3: CAISKTSGSDYNEQFF. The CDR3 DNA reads TGTGCCATCAGTAAGACTAGCGGGAGCGACTACAATGAGCAGTTCTTC.

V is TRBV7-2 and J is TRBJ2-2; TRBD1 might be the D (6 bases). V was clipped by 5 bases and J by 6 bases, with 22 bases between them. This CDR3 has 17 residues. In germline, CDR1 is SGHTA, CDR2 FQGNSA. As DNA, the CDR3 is TGTGCCAGCAGCCTCAATTATCAACAGGGTTTCTCCGGGGAGCTGTTTTTT. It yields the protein CASSLNYQQGFSGELFF.

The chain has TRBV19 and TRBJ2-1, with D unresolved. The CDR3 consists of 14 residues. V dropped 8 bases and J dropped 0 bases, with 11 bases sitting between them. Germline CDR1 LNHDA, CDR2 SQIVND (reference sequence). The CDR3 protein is CASGLSGSYNEQFF. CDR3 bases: TGTGCCAGTGGCCTGTCTGGCTCCTACAATGAGCAGTTCTTC.

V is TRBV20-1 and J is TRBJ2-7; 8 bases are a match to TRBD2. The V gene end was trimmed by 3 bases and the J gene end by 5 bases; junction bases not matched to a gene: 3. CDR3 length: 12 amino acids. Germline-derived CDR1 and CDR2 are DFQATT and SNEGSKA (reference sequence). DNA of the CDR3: TGCAGTGCTAGTACTAGCGGAAACGAGCAGTACTTC. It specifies CSASTSGNEQYF.

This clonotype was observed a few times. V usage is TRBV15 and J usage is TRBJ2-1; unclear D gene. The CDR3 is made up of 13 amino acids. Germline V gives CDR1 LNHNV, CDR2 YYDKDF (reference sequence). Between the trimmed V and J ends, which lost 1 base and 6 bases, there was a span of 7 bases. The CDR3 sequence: CATSRGGVNEQFF. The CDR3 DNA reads TGTGCCACCAGCAGAGGCGGCGTCAATGAGCAGTTCTTC.

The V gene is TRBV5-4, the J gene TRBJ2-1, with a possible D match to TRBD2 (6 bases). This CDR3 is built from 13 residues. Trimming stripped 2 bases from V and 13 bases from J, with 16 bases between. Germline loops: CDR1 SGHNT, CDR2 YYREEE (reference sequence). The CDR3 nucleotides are TGTGCCAGCAGCTTCTCAACTGAGCGGGTACAGTTCTTC. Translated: CASSFSTERVQFF.

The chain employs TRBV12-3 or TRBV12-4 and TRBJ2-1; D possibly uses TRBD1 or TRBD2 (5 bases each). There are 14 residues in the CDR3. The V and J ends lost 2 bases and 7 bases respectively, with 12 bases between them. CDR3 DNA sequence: TGTGCCAGCAGTTTAAGACAATGGGGGAATGAGCAGTTCTTC. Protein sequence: CASSLRQWGNEQFF.

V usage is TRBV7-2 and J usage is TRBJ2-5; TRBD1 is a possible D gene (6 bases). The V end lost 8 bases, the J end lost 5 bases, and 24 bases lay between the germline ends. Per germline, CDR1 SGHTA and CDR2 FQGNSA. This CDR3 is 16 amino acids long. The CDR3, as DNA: TGTGCCAGCCAGACCCAGGGGACCCTAAATGGGGAGACCCAGTACTTC. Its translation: CASQTQGTLNGETQYF.

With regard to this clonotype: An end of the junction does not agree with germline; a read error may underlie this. CDR3 protein: CSVDVGRSSGNTINF. DNA of the CDR3: TGCAGCGTCGACGTGGGCAGGAGCTCTGGAAACACCATAAATTTT. V is TRBV29-1 and J is TRBJ1-3; no clear D. Germline CDR1 is SQVTM and CDR2 is ANQGSEA. The CDR3 extends over 15 amino acids.

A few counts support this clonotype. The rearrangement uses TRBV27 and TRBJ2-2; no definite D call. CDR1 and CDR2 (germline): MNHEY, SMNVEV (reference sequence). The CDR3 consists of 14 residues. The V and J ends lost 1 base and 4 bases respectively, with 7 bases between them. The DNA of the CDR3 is TGTGCCAGCAGTTTATGGGGTACCACCGGGGAGCTGTTTTTT. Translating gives CASSLWGTTGELFF.

The CDR3 nucleotides are TGTGCCAGCAGTTCTAGCGTGATCTCCTACGAGCAGTACTTC. Its translation: CASSSSVISYEQYF. The V gene is TRBV12-3 or TRBV12-4, the J gene TRBJ2-7, with D possibly TRBD2 on 6 matching bases. The CDR3 loop spans 14 amino acids. V gave up 4 bases and J gave up 0 bases, with 10 bases separating them.

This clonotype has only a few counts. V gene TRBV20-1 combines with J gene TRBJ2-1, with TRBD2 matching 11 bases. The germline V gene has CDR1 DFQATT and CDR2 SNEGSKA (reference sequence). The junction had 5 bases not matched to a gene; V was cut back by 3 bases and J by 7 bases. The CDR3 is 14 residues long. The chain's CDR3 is CSARATSGNNEQFF. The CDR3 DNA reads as TGCAGTGCTAGGGCGACTAGCGGGAATAATGAGCAGTTCTTC.

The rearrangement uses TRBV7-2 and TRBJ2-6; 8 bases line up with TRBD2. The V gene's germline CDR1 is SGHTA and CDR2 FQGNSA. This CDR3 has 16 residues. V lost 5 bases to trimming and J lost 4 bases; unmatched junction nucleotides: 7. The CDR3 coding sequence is TGTGCCAGCAGCGCCACTAGCGGCTCGGGGGCCAACGTCCTGACTTTC. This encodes CASSATSGSGANVLTF.

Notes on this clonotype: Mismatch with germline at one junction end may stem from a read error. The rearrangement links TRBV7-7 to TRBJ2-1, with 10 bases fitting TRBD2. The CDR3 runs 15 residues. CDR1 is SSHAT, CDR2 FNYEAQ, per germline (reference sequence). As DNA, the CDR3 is TGTGCTAGCAGCTCGGGACTAGCGTCCTACAATGAGCAGTTCTTC. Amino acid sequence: CASSSGLASYNEQFF.